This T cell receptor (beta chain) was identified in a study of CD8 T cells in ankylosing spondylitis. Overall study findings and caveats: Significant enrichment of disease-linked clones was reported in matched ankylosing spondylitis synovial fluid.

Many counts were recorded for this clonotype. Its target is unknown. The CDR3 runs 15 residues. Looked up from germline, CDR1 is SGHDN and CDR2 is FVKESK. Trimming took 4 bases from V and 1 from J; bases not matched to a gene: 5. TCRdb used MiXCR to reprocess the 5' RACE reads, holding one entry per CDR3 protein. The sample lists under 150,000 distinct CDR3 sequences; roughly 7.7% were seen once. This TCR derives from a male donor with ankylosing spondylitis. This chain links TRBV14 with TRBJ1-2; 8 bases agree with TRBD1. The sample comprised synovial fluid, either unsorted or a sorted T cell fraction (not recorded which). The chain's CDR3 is CASSPSGGFNYGYTF. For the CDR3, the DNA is TGTGCCAGCAGCCCTTCAGGGGGCTTTAACTATGGCTACACCTTC.